These 14 T cell receptor beta chains came from one sample sequenced in a study of CD8 T cells in Susac syndrome. Reverse transcription of roughly 0.5 to 1 ug RNA used random hexamers. TCRdb ran MiXCR on the immunoSEQ multiplex PCR reads and lists one entry per CDR3 protein. Of about 160,000 distinct CDR3 sequences listed, approximately 95% are singletons. Material: CD4+ T cells from PBMCs. The receptors were gathered from a human donor with Susac syndrome.

The V and J genes are TRBV6-1 and TRBJ1-2; a possible D gene is TRBD1 (6 bases). In germline, CDR1 is MNHNS, CDR2 SASEGT. This CDR3 region has 16 residues. V was pared by 8 bases and J by 4 bases, with 23 bases between. Here the CDR3 reads CASGTVPGRGLYGYTF. The DNA of the CDR3 is TGTGCCAGCGGAACGGTACCCGGCAGGGGCCTCTATGGCTACACCTTC.

The V gene is TRBV7-6, the J gene TRBJ1-5; TRBD1 matches at 7 bases. There are 14 residues in the CDR3. Unmatched junction bases numbered 4, after V lost 6 bases and J lost 2 bases. Germline CDR1 is SGHVS and CDR2 is FNYEAQ. CDR3 region: CASSFGQGNQPQHF. The CDR3 nucleotides read TGTGCCAGCAGTTTCGGACAGGGCAATCAGCCCCAGCATTTT.

The chain employs TRBV7-8 and TRBJ2-2, with a possible D match to TRBD1 (5 bases). Germline V lookup: CDR1 SGHVS, CDR2 FQNEAQ. The CDR3 totals 18 residues. Trimming removed 1 base at V and 0 bases at J, with 15 bases between. Written as DNA, the CDR3 is TGTGCCAGCAGCTTAGTGCCTTCAGGGCTAGCGAACACCGGGGAGCTGTTTTTT. Translation: CASSLVPSGLANTGELFF. Full variable domain (remainder filled in from reference TRBV7-8 and TRBJ2-2): GAGVSQSPRYKVAKRGQDVALRCDPISGHVSLFWYQQALGQGPEFLTYFQNEAQLDKSGLPSDRFFAERPEGSVSTLKIQRTQQEDSAVYLCASSLVPSGLANTGELFFGEGSRLTVL.

This chain's CDR3 is CASSFGAPLAGEQYF. For the CDR3, the DNA is TGTGCCAGCAGTTTTGGGGCCCCACTAGCGGGCGAGCAGTACTTC. The V and J genes are TRBV27 and TRBJ2-7; 9 positions match TRBD2. The CDR3 is 15 residues long. Losses at the gene ends were 3 bases for V and 6 bases for J; bases not matched to a gene: 9. CDR1 and CDR2 from the germline V gene are MNHEY and SMNVEV (reference sequence).

This chain uses TRBV5-6 with TRBJ2-5, with TRBD2 matching 13 bases. The CDR3 is 15 amino acids. Germline values: CDR1 SGHDT, CDR2 YYEEEE. V dropped 4 bases and J dropped 4; count of bases not matched to a gene: 4. CDR3 sequence reads: CASSRTSGRVETQYF. DNA of the CDR3: TGTGCCAGCAGCCGGACTAGCGGGAGAGTAGAGACCCAGTACTTC.

This chain connects TRBV28 to TRBJ2-6; the D is unclear. Germline V gene lookup returns CDR1 MDHEN and CDR2 SYDVKM. Trimming removed 8 bases at V and 0 bases at J, with 20 bases between. CDR3 size: 18 residues. The CDR3 DNA reads TGTGCCAGCCACACTGGGGAACAGTGGAGCTCTGGGGCCAACGTCCTGACTTTC. Amino acid sequence: CASHTGEQWSSGANVLTF.

The rearrangement uses TRBV4-1 and TRBJ2-6; tentative D call: TRBD2 (5 bases). CDR1 and CDR2 (germline): MGHRA, YSYEKL. Trimming took 5 bases from V and 2 from J, leaving 13 bases between them. The CDR3 extends over 16 amino acids. CDR3 sequence (DNA): TGCGCCAGCAGCGACCCTCGGGGAGCTGGGGCCAACGTCCTGACTTTC. Translated: CASSDPRGAGANVLTF.

The V and J genes are TRBV4-3 and TRBJ2-3; TRBD2 might be the D (7 bases). V gave up 1 base and J gave up 0 bases, with 14 bases separating them. The germline CDR1 and CDR2 sequences are LGHNA and YSLEER. This CDR3 comprises 17 residues. CDR3 nucleotides: TGCGCCAGCAGCCAAGCGGGGGGTACAGGGAGCACAGATACGCAGTATTTT. Its translation: CASSQAGGTGSTDTQYF.

The chain combines TRBV9 with TRBJ2-7; a weak D match, TRBD2 (5 bases). Trimming pared 3 bases from V and 2 bases from J, leaving 18 bases between. The CDR3 runs to 16 residues. Germline V gives CDR1 SGDLS, CDR2 YYNGEE. The CDR3 region is CASSADRIARTYEQYF. The CDR3 DNA sequence: TGTGCCAGCAGCGCCGACCGGATAGCGCGAACCTACGAGCAGTACTTC.

This clonotype is a singleton in its sample. This chain connects TRBV6-2 or TRBV6-3 to TRBJ2-1, with 11 bases fitting TRBD2. V shed 7 bases, J shed 4 bases, and the junction held 6 bases outside the gene matches. Germline V gene lookup returns CDR1 MNHEY and CDR2 SVGEGT. The CDR3 spans 15 residues. The DNA of the CDR3 is TGTGCCAGCACCCAACTAGCGGGAGCTTACAATGAGCAGTTCTTC. Translating it yields CASTQLAGAYNEQFF.

The genes are TRBV29-1 and TRBJ2-5; the D is unclear. CDR1 is SQVTM and CDR2 is ANQGSEA in the germline V gene. V dropped 3 bases and J dropped 3 bases, with 11 bases sitting between them. The CDR3 is 13 residues long. CDR3 DNA: TGCAGCGTTGAGCGACACCAGAAAGAGACCCAGTACTTC. Its protein is CSVERHQKETQYF. Supplemented by reference TRBV29-1 and TRBJ2-5, the full variable domain reads SAVISQKPSRDICQRGTSLTIQCQVDSQVTMMFWYRQQPGQSLTLIATANQGSEATYESGFVIDKFPISRPNLTFSTLTVSNMSPEDSSIYLCSVERHQKETQYFGPGTRLLVL.

The chain links TRBV7-2 to TRBJ2-3, with D perhaps TRBD2 (6 bases). Trimming took 5 bases from V and 5 from J, leaving 11 bases between them. Germline loops: CDR1 SGHTA, CDR2 FQGNSA. This CDR3 comprises 13 residues. CDR3 loop: CASSRLVGDTQYF. As DNA, the CDR3 is TGTGCCAGCAGCCGACTAGTGGGAGATACGCAGTATTTT.

The chain combines TRBV19 with TRBJ2-1; D may be TRBD1 (6 bases). The V gene lost 6 bases and the J gene lost 3 bases, with 12 bases spanning the gap. CDR3 size: 14 residues. The germline gives CDR1 LNHDA, CDR2 SQIVND (reference sequence). CDR3 nucleotides: TGTGCCAGTAGACAGGGATCGGTCTACAATGAGCAGTTCTTC. Its translation is CASRQGSVYNEQFF.

The rearrangement links TRBV11-2 to TRBJ1-1; D ambiguous. Germline CDR1 is SGHAT and CDR2 is FQNNGV. Trimming removed 5 bases from V and 3 bases from J, with 10 bases in between. The CDR3 is 13 residues long. CDR3 loop: CASSLSVDTEAFF. The DNA of the CDR3 is TGTGCCAGCAGCCTCTCAGTGGACACTGAAGCTTTCTTT.